Below, one T cell receptor (beta chain) is given with its context. Its antigen is still unknown. The sample is drawn from a study of CD8 T cell repertoires and HIV-1 epitope variants. TCRdb's copy holds only in-frame clones and misses some; the assay was immunoSEQ multiplex PCR. The sample has a few thousand clones, 55% to 70% seen once. The V and J ends lost 3 bases and 2 bases respectively, with 11 bases between them. Germline V gene lookup returns CDR1 MDHEN and CDR2 SYDVKM. This CDR3 region has 15 residues. This receptor was identified in a male donor with HIV. The rearrangement links TRBV28 to TRBJ1-5; unclear D gene. What was sequenced was cultured CD8+ T cells derived from PBMCs. CDR3 DNA sequence: TGTGCCAGCAGTTTGGAGGGCTGGGGCAATCAGCCCCAGCATTTT. Encoded protein: CASSLEGWGNQPQHF. The complete variable domain, with remaining parts taken from reference TRBV28 and TRBJ1-5, reads DVKVTQSSRYLVKRTGEKVFLECVQDMDHENMFWYRQDPGLGLRLIYFSYDVKMKEKGDIPEGYSVSREKKERFSLILESASTNQTSMYLCASSLEGWGNQPQHFGDGTRLSIL.